Below, one TCR beta chain is given with its context. Its antigen is not known. This PCR relied on a set of 60 Vbeta primers and 13 Jbeta primers. Repertoires were generated with immunoSEQ multiplex PCR, while TCRdb's copy carries only in-frame clones and drops some. The sample carries about 200,000 clones, approximately 80% recorded once. The CDR3 consists of 15 residues. V was clipped by 4 bases and J by 3 bases; unmatched bases: 8. CDR1 and CDR2 (germline): SGHDT, YYEEEE. The data were obtained in a study of cytomegalovirus exposure and HLA in healthy donors. Overall study: Findings of an earlier analysis included under 140 million unique TCR beta sequences from around 180 million T cells. General study results and limits: A later analysis linked a missense variant in DCLRE1C to the trimming of TCR beta V and J genes. Per published reports, the classifier diagnosed cytomegalovirus status with high specificity and sensitivity. It was confirmed in vitro that a few of the CMV-associated chains were specific for CMV antigens.

Input material: PBMCs. V and J are TRBV5-6 and TRBJ2-7, with 9 bases aligning to TRBD1. The clonotype was recovered from a man between 25 and 39 years old in good health and CMV-seronegative. The CDR3: CASSPGTGSSYEQYF. CDR3 nucleotides: TGTGCCAGCAGCCCGGGGACAGGGTCAAGCTACGAGCAGTACTTC. Full variable domain (missing parts from reference TRBV5-6 and TRBJ2-7): DAGVTQSPTHLIKTRGQQVTLRCSPKSGHDTVSWYQQALGQGPQFIFQYYEEEERQRGNFPDRFSGHQFPNYSSELNVNALLLGDSALYLCASSPGTGSSYEQYFGPGTRLTVT.